This T cell receptor (beta chain) was retrieved from a study of blood T cell repertoires in COVID-19. V lost 4 bases and J lost 4, with 8 bases in between. The CDR3 has 12 residues. CDR1 is SGHRS and CDR2 is YFSETQ in the germline V gene. Generated by immunoSEQ multiplex PCR, the TCRdb table keeps only in-frame clones and is missing some. The table shows around 94,000 clones, with 75% to 90% occurring only once. Sequenced material: peripheral blood. The source is a human donor in a cohort sampled during active COVID-19. The chain employs TRBV5-1 and TRBJ2-5, with unresolved D. The CDR3 DNA reads TGCGCCAGCAGCATATCGAGAGAGACCCAGTACTTC. This encodes CASSISRETQYF.